The T cell receptor beta chain described here comes from a study of shared clonotypes between healthy human individuals. Findings and limits, study-wide: Against clonotypes common to all four donors, non-shared ones had lower generation probabilities.

The authors split each subset's genomic DNA evenly across several immunoSEQ plates. Measured with immunoSEQ multiplex PCR; TCRdb has only the in-frame clones, and not every one. The sample consists of approximately 2.4 million clones, approximately 96% of them appearing once. The V gene lost 2 bases and the J gene lost 4 bases, with 12 bases spanning the gap. This CDR3 region has 15 residues. Germline V gene sequence: CDR1 SGHTA, CDR2 FQGNSA. Note on this clone: Antigen specificity is unknown.

This chain links TRBV7-2 with TRBJ2-1; D unresolved. This clonotype was sampled from a man between 18 and 29 years old in good health. The sample comprised naive CD4+ T cells sorted from blood. The subset: CD45RA+ positively selected. The CDR3 sequence: CASSLMEWYYNEQFF. The CDR3 region has the DNA TGTGCCAGCAGCTTAATGGAGTGGTATTACAATGAGCAGTTCTTC.